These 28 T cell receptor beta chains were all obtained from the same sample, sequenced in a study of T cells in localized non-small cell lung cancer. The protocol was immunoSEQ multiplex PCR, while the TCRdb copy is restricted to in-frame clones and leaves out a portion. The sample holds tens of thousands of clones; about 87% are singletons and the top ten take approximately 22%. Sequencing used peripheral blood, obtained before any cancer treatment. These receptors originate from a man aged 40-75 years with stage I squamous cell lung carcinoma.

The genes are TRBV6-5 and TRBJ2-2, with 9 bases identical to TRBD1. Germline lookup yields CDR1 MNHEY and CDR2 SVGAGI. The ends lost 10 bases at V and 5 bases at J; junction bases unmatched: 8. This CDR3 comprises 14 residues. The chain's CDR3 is CATTGTGSTGELFF. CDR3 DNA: TGTGCCACCACCGGGACAGGGTCAACCGGGGAGCTGTTTTTT.

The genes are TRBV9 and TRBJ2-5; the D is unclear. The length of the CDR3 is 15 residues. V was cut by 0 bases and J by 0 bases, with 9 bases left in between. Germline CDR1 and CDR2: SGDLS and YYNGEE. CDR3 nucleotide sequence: TGTGCCAGCAGCGTAGGGCTAAGGGACCAAGAGACCCAGTACTTC. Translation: CASSVGLRDQETQYF.

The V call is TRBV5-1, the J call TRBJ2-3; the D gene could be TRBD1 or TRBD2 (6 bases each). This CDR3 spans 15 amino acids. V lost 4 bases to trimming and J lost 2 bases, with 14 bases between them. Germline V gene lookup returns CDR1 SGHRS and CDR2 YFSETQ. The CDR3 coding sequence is TGCGCCAGCAGCCGGGGGCGGGGAGACACAGATACGCAGTATTTT. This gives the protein CASSRGRGDTDTQYF.

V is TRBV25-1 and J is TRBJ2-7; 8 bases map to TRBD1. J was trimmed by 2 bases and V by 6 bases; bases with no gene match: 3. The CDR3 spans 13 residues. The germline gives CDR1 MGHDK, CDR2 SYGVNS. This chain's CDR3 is CASRGQETYEQYF. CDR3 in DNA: TGTGCCAGCAGGGGACAGGAAACCTACGAGCAGTACTTC.

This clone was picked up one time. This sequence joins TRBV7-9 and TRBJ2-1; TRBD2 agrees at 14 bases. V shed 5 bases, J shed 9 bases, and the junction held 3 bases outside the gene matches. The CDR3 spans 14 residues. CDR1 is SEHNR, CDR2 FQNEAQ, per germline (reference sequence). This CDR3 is CASSLGLAGVEQFF. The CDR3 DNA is TGTGCCAGCAGCCTGGGACTAGCGGGAGTTGAGCAGTTCTTC.

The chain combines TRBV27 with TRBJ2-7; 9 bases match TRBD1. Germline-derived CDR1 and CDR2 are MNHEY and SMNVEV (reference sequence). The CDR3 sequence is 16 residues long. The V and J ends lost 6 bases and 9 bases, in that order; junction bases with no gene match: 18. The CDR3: CASRPLMGQGWVSQYF. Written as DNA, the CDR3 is TGTGCCAGCAGACCCTTGATGGGACAGGGATGGGTATCGCAGTACTTC.

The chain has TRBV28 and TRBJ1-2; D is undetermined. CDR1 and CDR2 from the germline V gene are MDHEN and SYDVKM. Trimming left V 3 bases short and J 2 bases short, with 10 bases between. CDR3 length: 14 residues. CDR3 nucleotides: TGTGCCAGCAGTTTCGAAGATACCAACTATGGCTACACCTTC. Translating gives CASSFEDTNYGYTF.

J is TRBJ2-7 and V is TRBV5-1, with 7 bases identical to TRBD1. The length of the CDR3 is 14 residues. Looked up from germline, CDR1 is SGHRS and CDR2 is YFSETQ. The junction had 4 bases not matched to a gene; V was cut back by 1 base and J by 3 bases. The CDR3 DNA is TGCGCCAGCAGCTTGAGACAGGGATTCTACGAGCAGTACTTC. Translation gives CASSLRQGFYEQYF.

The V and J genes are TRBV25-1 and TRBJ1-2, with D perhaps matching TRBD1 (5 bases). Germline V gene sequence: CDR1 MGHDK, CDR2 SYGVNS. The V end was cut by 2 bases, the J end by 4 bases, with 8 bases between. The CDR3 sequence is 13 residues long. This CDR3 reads CASSELRGYGYTF. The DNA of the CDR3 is TGTGCCAGCAGTGAACTGAGGGGCTATGGCTACACCTTC.

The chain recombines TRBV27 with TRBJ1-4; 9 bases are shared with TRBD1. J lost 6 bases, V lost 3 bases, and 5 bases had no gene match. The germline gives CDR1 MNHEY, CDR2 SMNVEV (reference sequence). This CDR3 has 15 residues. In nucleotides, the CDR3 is TGTGCCAGCAGTTTCTATCGGGACAGGGATGAAAAACTGTTTTTT. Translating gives CASSFYRDRDEKLFF.

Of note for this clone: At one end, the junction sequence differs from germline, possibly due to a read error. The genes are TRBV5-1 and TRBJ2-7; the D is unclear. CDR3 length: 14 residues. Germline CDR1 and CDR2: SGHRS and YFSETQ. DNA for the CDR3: TGCGCCAGCAGGTTGGATGGCCGAGACTACGAGCAGTACTTC. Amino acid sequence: CASRLDGRDYEQYF.

The CDR3: CASSQEYEKQYF. CDR3 nucleotide sequence: TGCGCCAGCAGCCAAGAATACGAAAAGCAGTATTTT. This sequence joins TRBV4-3 and TRBJ2-3, with D uncertain. V was trimmed by 0 bases and J by 11 bases, leaving 9 bases between them. Germline CDR1 reads LGHNA; CDR2 reads YSLEER. The length of the CDR3 is 12 residues.

The CDR3 spells CASSSQLAPGTQYF. DNA of the CDR3: TGTGCCAGCAGCTCACAACTAGCCCCGGGTACGCAGTATTTT. This chain joins TRBV7-6 and TRBJ2-3, with D possibly TRBD2 on 6 matching bases. The germline CDR1 and CDR2 sequences are SGHVS and FNYEAQ. The V end was cut by 4 bases, the J end by 8 bases, with 16 bases between. This CDR3 spans 14 amino acids.

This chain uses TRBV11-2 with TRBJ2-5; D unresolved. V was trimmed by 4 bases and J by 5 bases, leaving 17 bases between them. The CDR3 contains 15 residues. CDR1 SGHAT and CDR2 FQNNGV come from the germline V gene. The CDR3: CASSSLSPYRETQYF. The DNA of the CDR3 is TGTGCCAGCAGCTCTCTTAGTCCCTACCGTGAGACCCAGTACTTC.

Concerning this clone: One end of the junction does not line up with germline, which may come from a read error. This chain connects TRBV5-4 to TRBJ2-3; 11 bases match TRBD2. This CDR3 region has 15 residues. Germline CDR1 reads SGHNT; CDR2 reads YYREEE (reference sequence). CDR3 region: CASSQGTSGLDTQYF. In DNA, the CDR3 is TGCGCCAGCAGCCAAGGGACTAGCGGACTAGATACGCAGTATTTT. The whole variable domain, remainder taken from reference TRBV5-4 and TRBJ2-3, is ETGVTQSPTHLIKTRGQQVTLRCSSQSGHNTVSWYQQALGQGPQFIFQYYREEENGRGNFPPRFSGLQFPNYSSELNVNALELDDSALYLCASSQGTSGLDTQYFGPGTRLTVL.

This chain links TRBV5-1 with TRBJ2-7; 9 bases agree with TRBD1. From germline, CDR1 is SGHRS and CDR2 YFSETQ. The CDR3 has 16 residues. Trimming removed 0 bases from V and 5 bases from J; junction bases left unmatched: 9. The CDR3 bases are TGCGCCAGCAGCTTGGGGTCGTATACAGGGGGCAACGAGCAGTACTTC. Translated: CASSLGSYTGGNEQYF.

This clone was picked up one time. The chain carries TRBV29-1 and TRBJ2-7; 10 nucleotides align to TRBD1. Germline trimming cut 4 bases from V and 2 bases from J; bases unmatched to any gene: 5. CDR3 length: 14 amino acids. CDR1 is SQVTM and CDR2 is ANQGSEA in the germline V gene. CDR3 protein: CSVVGDRGTYEQYF. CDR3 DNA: TGCAGCGTTGTGGGGGACAGGGGCACCTACGAGCAGTACTTC.

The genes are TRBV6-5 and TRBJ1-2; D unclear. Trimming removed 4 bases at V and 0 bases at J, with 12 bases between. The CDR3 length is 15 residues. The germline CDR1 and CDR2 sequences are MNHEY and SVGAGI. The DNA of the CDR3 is TGTGCCAGCAGTTCAATTTTCGGTACTAACTATGGCTACACCTTC. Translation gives CASSSIFGTNYGYTF.

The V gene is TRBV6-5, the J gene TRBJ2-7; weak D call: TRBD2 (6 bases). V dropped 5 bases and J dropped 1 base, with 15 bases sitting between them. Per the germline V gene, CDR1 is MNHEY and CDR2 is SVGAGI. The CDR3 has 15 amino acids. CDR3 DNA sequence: TGTGCCAGCAGTCTCGGGGGACTGTCGTCCTACGAGCAGTACTTC. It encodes CASSLGGLSSYEQYF.

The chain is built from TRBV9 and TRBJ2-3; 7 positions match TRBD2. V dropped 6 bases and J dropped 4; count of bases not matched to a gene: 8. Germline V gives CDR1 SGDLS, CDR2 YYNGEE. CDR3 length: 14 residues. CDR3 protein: CASTRLARADTQYF. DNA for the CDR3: TGTGCCAGCACCCGACTAGCTCGGGCAGATACGCAGTATTTT.

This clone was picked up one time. CDR3 region: CASSLDSQETQYF. The CDR3 DNA sequence: TGTGCCAGTAGTTTGGACAGCCAAGAGACCCAGTACTTC. The rearrangement joins TRBV19 to TRBJ2-5; tentative D call: TRBD1 (6 bases). Germline-derived CDR1 and CDR2 are LNHDA and SQIVND (reference sequence). The CDR3 loop spans 13 amino acids. Trimming cost V 5 bases and J 1 base, with 8 bases left between them.

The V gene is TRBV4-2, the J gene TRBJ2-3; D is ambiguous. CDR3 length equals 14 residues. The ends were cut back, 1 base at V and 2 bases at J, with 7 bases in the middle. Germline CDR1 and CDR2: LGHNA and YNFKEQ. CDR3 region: CASSQGLPTDTQYF. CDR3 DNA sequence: TGTGCCAGCAGCCAAGGGCTGCCCACAGATACGCAGTATTTT.

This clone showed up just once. CDR3 DNA: TGTGCCAGCAGCAAACGAGATGGGAAGGGTGAAAAACTGTTTTTT. Its translation: CASSKRDGKGEKLFF. The chain employs TRBV21-1 and TRBJ1-4. TRBV21-1 is reported as a pseudogene. The CDR3 has 15 amino acids.

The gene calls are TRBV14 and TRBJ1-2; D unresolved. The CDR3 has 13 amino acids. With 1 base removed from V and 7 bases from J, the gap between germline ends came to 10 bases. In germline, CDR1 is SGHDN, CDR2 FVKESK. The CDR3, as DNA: TGTGCCAGCAGCCAAGGCCCGGTTCTTGGCTACACCTTC. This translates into CASSQGPVLGYTF. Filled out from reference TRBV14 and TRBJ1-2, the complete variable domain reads EAGVTQFPSHSVIEKGQTVTLRCDPISGHDNLYWYRRVMGKEIKFLLHFVKESKQDESGMPNNRFLAERTGGTYSTLKVQPAELEDSGVYFCASSQGPVLGYTFGSGTRLTVV.

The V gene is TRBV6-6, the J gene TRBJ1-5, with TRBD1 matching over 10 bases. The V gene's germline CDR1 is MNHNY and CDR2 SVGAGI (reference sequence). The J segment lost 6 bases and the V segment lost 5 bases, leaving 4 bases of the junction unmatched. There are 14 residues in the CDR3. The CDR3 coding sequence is TGTGCCAGCAGTCCTGGACAGGGGGGTCAGCCCCAGCATTTT. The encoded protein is CASSPGQGGQPQHF.

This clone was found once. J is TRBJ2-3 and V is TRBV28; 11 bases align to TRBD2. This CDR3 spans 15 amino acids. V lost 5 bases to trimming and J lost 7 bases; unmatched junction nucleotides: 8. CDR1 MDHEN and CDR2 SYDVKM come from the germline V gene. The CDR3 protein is CASSIPGLAEYTQYF. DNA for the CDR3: TGTGCCAGCAGTATACCGGGACTAGCGGAGTATACGCAGTATTTT.

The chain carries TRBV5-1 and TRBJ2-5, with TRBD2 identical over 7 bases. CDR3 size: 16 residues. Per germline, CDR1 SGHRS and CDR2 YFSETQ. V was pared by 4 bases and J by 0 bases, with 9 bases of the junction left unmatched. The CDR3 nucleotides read TGCGCCAGCAGCCGACGGCCGGGGGGTAACCAAGAGACCCAGTACTTC. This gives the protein CASSRRPGGNQETQYF. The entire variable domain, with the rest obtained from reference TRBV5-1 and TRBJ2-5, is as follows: KAGVTQTPRYLIKTRGQQVTLSCSPISGHRSVSWYQQTPGQGLQFLFEYFSETQRNKGNFPGRFSGRQFSNSRSEMNVSTLELGDSALYLCASSRRPGGNQETQYFGPGTRLLVL.

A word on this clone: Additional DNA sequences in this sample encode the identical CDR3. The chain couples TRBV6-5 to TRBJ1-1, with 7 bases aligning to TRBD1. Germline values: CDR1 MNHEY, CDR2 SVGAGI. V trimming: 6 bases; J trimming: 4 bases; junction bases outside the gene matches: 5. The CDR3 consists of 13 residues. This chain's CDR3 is CASSPRQGTEAFF. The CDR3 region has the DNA TGTGCCAGCAGCCCCCGACAGGGCACTGAAGCTTTCTTT.